One and the same sample provided the 30 T cell receptor beta chains below, sequenced in a study of PD-L1 blockade in urothelial cancer. Time point defined: peripheral blood 6 weeks after treatment start. The table came from immunoSEQ multiplex PCR; TCRdb's copy has only in-frame clones and leaves some out. The table lists 95,000 to 150,000 clones, more than 75% of them singletons. The specimen comprised PBMCs, sampled around atezolizumab (anti-PD-L1) treatment. Receptors were obtained from a middle-aged man with urothelial cancer.

J is TRBJ1-5 and V is TRBV19; perhaps TRBD1 as D (5 bases). Germline V gene sequence: CDR1 LNHDA, CDR2 SQIVND (reference sequence). The CDR3 has 14 residues. V lost 6 bases to trimming and J lost 5 bases, with 14 bases between them. The CDR3 loop is CASREAGTYQPQHF. DNA of the CDR3: TGTGCCAGTAGAGAAGCAGGGACTTATCAGCCCCAGCATTTT.

The V and J genes are TRBV23-1 and TRBJ1-1; D is unclear. TRBV23-1 falls under the ORF class, with uncertain function. Between the trimmed V and J ends, which lost 8 bases and 3 bases, there was a span of 7 bases. The CDR3 length is 11 residues. CDR3 protein: CASSQYTEAFF. The CDR3 region has the DNA TGCGCCAGCTCCCAGTACACTGAAGCTTTCTTT.

This clone was recorded a few times. The chain joins TRBV6-6 to TRBJ2-5; 8 bases match TRBD2. J lost 5 bases, V lost 7 bases, and 12 bases had no gene match. This CDR3 is 15 amino acids long. The V gene's germline CDR1 is MNHNY and CDR2 SVGAGI (reference sequence). The CDR3 spells CASIPPSGRDETQYF. The CDR3 bases are TGTGCCAGCATCCCCCCGAGCGGGAGAGATGAGACCCAGTACTTC.

This chain links TRBV15 with TRBJ2-1; D might be TRBD2 (5 bases). The CDR3 loop spans 16 amino acids. CDR1 and CDR2 (germline): LNHNV, YYDKDF (reference sequence). Trimming pared 0 bases from V and 0 bases from J, leaving 9 bases between. This chain's CDR3 is CATSRDLGLSYNEQFF. In DNA, the CDR3 is TGTGCCACCAGCAGAGATTTAGGACTCTCCTACAATGAGCAGTTCTTC.

The V call is TRBV27, the J call TRBJ1-2, with a tentative D call TRBD1 (5 bases). The CDR3 is 14 residues long. The germline V gene encodes CDR1 MNHEY and CDR2 SMNVEV (reference sequence). V shed 3 bases and J shed 6 bases, with 14 bases lying between them. CDR3 sequence (DNA): TGTGCCAGCAGTTTCGTCCGGGGCGGGGATGGCTACACCTTC. Translation gives CASSFVRGGDGYTF.

The chain carries TRBV27 and TRBJ1-1; tentative D call: TRBD1 (5 bases). The CDR3 runs to 14 residues. CDR1 is MNHEY, CDR2 SMNVEV, per germline (reference sequence). Trimming left V 5 bases short and J 7 bases short, with 17 bases between. The CDR3 DNA reads TGTGCCAGCAGTCCCTACGAAGCCGACAGTGAAGCTTTCTTT. Its translation: CASSPYEADSEAFF.

The chain employs TRBV7-8 and TRBJ2-7; 11 bases are a match to TRBD1. The CDR3 contains 17 residues. With 5 bases clipped from V and 0 bases from J, the junction kept 9 bases outside the gene matches. From germline, CDR1 is SGHVS and CDR2 FQNEAQ. The CDR3 spells CASSLGTGGLTSYEQYF. The CDR3 coding sequence is TGTGCCAGCAGCCTAGGGACAGGGGGGCTGACCTCCTACGAGCAGTACTTC.

On this clone itself: The sample has other DNA sequences that encode this CDR3 too. The genes are TRBV19 and TRBJ1-1, with TRBD1 as a possible D gene (6 bases). Germline V gives CDR1 LNHDA, CDR2 SQIVND (reference sequence). V was trimmed by 1 base and J by 2 bases, leaving 8 bases between them. This CDR3 is built from 14 residues. The CDR3 DNA reads TGTGCCAGTAGTATAGGTGGGGGCAACACTGAAGCTTTCTTT. Residues: CASSIGGGNTEAFF.

The chain links TRBV6-5 to TRBJ2-5; TRBD2 is a possible D gene (6 bases). This CDR3 region has 15 residues. V lost 5 bases to trimming and J lost 5 bases, with 18 bases between them. In germline, CDR1 is MNHEY, CDR2 SVGAGI. CDR3 DNA: TGTGCCAGCAGTGCCACTTGGAGGGTTGTGGAGACCCAGTACTTC. Residues: CASSATWRVVETQYF.

This clone appeared a few times. This sequence joins TRBV6-1 and TRBJ2-3, with TRBD2 identical over 10 bases. Germline V gives CDR1 MNHNS, CDR2 SASEGT. The CDR3 has 15 residues. With V trimmed by 5 bases and J by 2 bases, 4 bases remained unmatched. Here the CDR3 reads CASSLAGGPTDTQYF. DNA for the CDR3: TGTGCCAGCAGTTTAGCGGGAGGCCCCACAGATACGCAGTATTTT.

This chain uses TRBV13 with TRBJ2-5, with TRBD2 matching 13 bases. V lost 6 bases to trimming and J lost 2 bases; unmatched junction nucleotides: 6. The CDR3 has 16 amino acids. Germline CDR1 and CDR2: PRHDT and FYEKMQ (reference sequence). The CDR3 coding sequence is TGTGCCAGCAGACGGACTAGCGGGAGATCTCAAGAGACCCAGTACTTC. Amino acid sequence: CASRRTSGRSQETQYF.

The rearrangement joins TRBV5-1 to TRBJ2-2; 12 bases fit TRBD2. V was clipped by 2 bases and J by 5 bases; unmatched bases: 1. The CDR3 covers 15 residues. Germline CDR1 is SGHRS and CDR2 is YFSETQ. For the CDR3, the DNA is TGCGCCAGCAGCTTAGGGACTAGCGGGACCGGGGAGCTGTTTTTT. It codes for CASSLGTSGTGELFF.

The chain has TRBV7-9 and TRBJ1-1, with a possible D match to TRBD1 (5 bases). Germline loops: CDR1 SEHNR, CDR2 FQNEAQ (reference sequence). Trimming pared 5 bases from V and 2 bases from J, leaving 18 bases between. The CDR3 has 16 residues. The CDR3 spells CASSRSQGFYNTEAFF. The CDR3 nucleotides are TGTGCCAGCAGCCGGTCCCAGGGCTTCTACAACACTGAAGCTTTCTTT.

This clone was observed a single time. The rearrangement uses TRBV18 and TRBJ1-3; D not resolved. This CDR3 is built from 14 residues. Germline V gene lookup returns CDR1 KGHSH and CDR2 LQKENI. Trimming pared 0 bases from V and 2 bases from J, leaving 5 bases between. CDR3 sequence reads: CASSPPFTGNTIYF. DNA for the CDR3: TGTGCCAGCTCACCACCGTTCACTGGAAACACCATATATTTT.

The chain has TRBV4-2 and TRBJ2-3, with 9 bases fitting TRBD2. Germline CDR1 and CDR2: LGHNA and YNFKEQ. J was trimmed by 6 bases and V by 4 bases; bases with no gene match: 11. The CDR3 has 16 amino acids. The CDR3 DNA reads TGTGCCAGCAGCCCCCTCAGTGTTAGCGGGAGTGATACGCAGTATTTT. It specifies CASSPLSVSGSDTQYF.

The chain carries TRBV18 and TRBJ1-2; no definite D call. Per the germline V gene, CDR1 is KGHSH and CDR2 is LQKENI. The CDR3 has 14 residues. Trimming shortened V by 3 bases and J by 2 bases, and 10 bases separated the two germline ends. The CDR3 reads CASSPTRANYGYTF. Written as DNA, the CDR3 is TGTGCCAGCTCACCTACGAGGGCAAACTATGGCTACACCTTC.

The rearrangement links TRBV4-1 to TRBJ1-2; D possibly corresponds to TRBD1 (5 bases). Trimming left V 3 bases short and J 0 bases short, with 11 bases between. Germline loops: CDR1 MGHRA, CDR2 YSYEKL. The CDR3 sequence is 15 residues long. The DNA for the CDR3 is TGCGCCAGCAGCCAGGAGACAGTTTCTAACTATGGCTACACCTTC. Amino acids: CASSQETVSNYGYTF.

This rearrangement joins TRBV6-5 to TRBJ2-7, with D possibly matching TRBD2 (5 bases). The germline V gene encodes CDR1 MNHEY and CDR2 SVGAGI. There are 15 residues in the CDR3. Deletions cut 0 bases from V and 3 bases from J, with 12 bases between. The CDR3, as DNA: TGTGCCAGCAGTTACTCCCGTTCGGGGATCTACGAGCAGTACTTC. Encoded protein: CASSYSRSGIYEQYF.

The chain carries TRBV2 and TRBJ1-2, with D possibly TRBD1 on 6 matching bases. V was shortened by 6 bases and J by 8 bases, with 25 bases between the two germline ends. CDR3 length: 16 amino acids. Germline V gene data show CDR1 as SNHLY and CDR2 as FYNNEI. In DNA form, the CDR3 reads TGTGCCAGCAGCTCCGACCTTTGGGGGCTTCGGCGAGGCTACACCTTC. Amino acid sequence: CASSSDLWGLRRGYTF.

The chain recombines TRBV13 with TRBJ2-1, with 14 bases that match TRBD2. CDR3 length: 18 residues. The V gene end was trimmed by 4 bases and the J gene end by 0 bases; junction bases not matched to a gene: 5. Germline CDR1 and CDR2: PRHDT and FYEKMQ (reference sequence). CDR3 DNA sequence: TGTGCCAGCAGCTCTAGGACTAGCGGGAGGAGCTCCTACAATGAGCAGTTCTTC. It encodes CASSSRTSGRSSYNEQFF.

Only a few counts were recorded for this clone. J is TRBJ1-5 and V is TRBV19; D may be TRBD1 (6 bases). This CDR3 has 15 residues. CDR1 and CDR2 (germline): LNHDA, SQIVND (reference sequence). The germline V and J ends were trimmed by 7 bases and 6 bases, with 19 bases remaining between them. CDR3 DNA sequence: TGTGCCAGTACCCCTCTACAGGGCTTCGGTCAGCCCCAGCATTTT. Protein: CASTPLQGFGQPQHF.

This clone was observed once. The chain links TRBV5-1 to TRBJ1-1; 7 positions agree with TRBD1. Trimming took 0 bases from V and 2 from J; bases not matched to a gene: 4. Germline assignment: CDR1 SGHRS and CDR2 YFSETQ. This CDR3 is 15 amino acids long. CDR3 bases: TGCGCCAGCAGCTTGGGGGGACAGAGAAACACTGAAGCTTTCTTT. This translates into CASSLGGQRNTEAFF.

V is TRBV7-2 and J is TRBJ2-1, with TRBD2 matching 11 bases. J lost 4 bases, V lost 3 bases, and 5 bases had no gene match. CDR3 length: 16 amino acids. Per the germline V gene, CDR1 is SGHTA and CDR2 is FQGNSA. The CDR3 here is CASSFTGTSGYNEQFF. DNA of the CDR3: TGTGCCAGCAGCTTTACCGGGACTAGCGGATACAATGAGCAGTTCTTC.

This clone was found a few times. The chain joins TRBV19 to TRBJ1-5, with TRBD1 identical over 9 bases. The CDR3 is 18 residues long. V gave up 5 bases and J gave up 4 bases; unmatched junction bases: 15. Germline V lookup: CDR1 LNHDA, CDR2 SQIVND (reference sequence). This CDR3 is CASSPRASGTGLNQPQHF. In DNA, the CDR3 is TGTGCCAGTAGTCCGAGAGCCTCCGGGACAGGGCTGAATCAGCCCCAGCATTTT. Looking up the rest from reference TRBV19 and TRBJ1-5 gives the full variable domain: DGGITQSPKYLFRKEGQNVTLSCEQNLNHDAMYWYRQDPGQGLRLIYYSQIVNDFQKGDIAEGYSVSREKKESFPLTVTSAQKNPTAFYLCASSPRASGTGLNQPQHFGDGTRLSIL.

The table lists this clone with a count of one. The rearrangement links TRBV19 to TRBJ1-5; 7 bases map to TRBD1. The ends lost 6 bases at V and 7 bases at J; junction bases unmatched: 9. Germline V gene sequence: CDR1 LNHDA, CDR2 SQIVND (reference sequence). The CDR3 spans 14 residues. The CDR3 region has the DNA TGTGCCAGTAGCGCGACAGGGTTTTTGCAGCCCCAGCATTTT. Protein sequence: CASSATGFLQPQHF.

This chain connects TRBV19 to TRBJ2-7; 7 bases align to TRBD2. The CDR3 is 17 residues long. Germline CDR1 and CDR2: LNHDA and SQIVND (reference sequence). J lost 3 bases, V lost 5 bases, and 16 bases had no gene match. The CDR3 DNA reads as TGTGCCAGTAGTCTTACGGCGGGAGAGATAATTCGCTACGAGCAGTACTTC. This encodes CASSLTAGEIIRYEQYF.

The chain combines TRBV5-1 with TRBJ1-2; 8 bases agree with TRBD1. The CDR3 is 14 residues long. Unmatched junction bases numbered 8, after V lost 4 bases and J lost 6 bases. Germline assignment: CDR1 SGHRS and CDR2 YFSETQ. The DNA of the CDR3 is TGCGCCAGCAGCCTAGTCGGGACAGGCCATGGCTACACCTTC. This encodes CASSLVGTGHGYTF.

V gene TRBV9 combines with J gene TRBJ1-5; 7 bases align to TRBD1. The CDR3 contains 15 residues. Germline CDR1 SGDLS, CDR2 YYNGEE. V shed 4 bases, J shed 3 bases, and the junction held 7 bases outside the gene matches. CDR3 in DNA: TGTGCCAGCAGCTTGACAGGGTCTTTCAATCAGCCCCAGCATTTT. This sequence encodes CASSLTGSFNQPQHF.

V is TRBV7-2 and J is TRBJ2-7; 10 bases fit TRBD2. CDR1 and CDR2 (germline): SGHTA, FQGNSA. This CDR3 spans 16 amino acids. The V gene end was trimmed by 2 bases and the J gene end by 2 bases; junction bases not matched to a gene: 6. This CDR3 reads CASSLKSLAGAYEQYF. The DNA for the CDR3 is TGTGCCAGCAGCTTAAAGTCCCTAGCGGGGGCCTACGAGCAGTACTTC.

The rearrangement joins TRBV29-1 to TRBJ2-7, with 12 nucleotides matching TRBD2. Trimming took 6 bases from V and 2 from J; bases not matched to a gene: 5. Germline V gene sequence: CDR1 SQVTM, CDR2 ANQGSEA. The CDR3 extends over 14 amino acids. CDR3 in amino acids: CSVLRTSGTYEQYF. The CDR3 DNA sequence: TGCAGCGTCCTTCGGACTAGCGGGACCTACGAGCAGTACTTC.